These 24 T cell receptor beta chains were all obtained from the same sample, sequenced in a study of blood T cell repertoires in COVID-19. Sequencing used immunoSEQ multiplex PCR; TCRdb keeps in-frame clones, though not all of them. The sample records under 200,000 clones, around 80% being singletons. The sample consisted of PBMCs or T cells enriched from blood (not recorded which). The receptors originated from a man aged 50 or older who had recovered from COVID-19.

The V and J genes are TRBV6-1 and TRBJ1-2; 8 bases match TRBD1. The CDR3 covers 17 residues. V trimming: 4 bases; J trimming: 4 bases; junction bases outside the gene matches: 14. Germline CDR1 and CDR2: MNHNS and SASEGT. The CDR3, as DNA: TGTGCCAGCAGTGGGACAGGGAATCGGGCAACTGGCTATGGCTACACCTTC. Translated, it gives CASSGTGNRATGYGYTF.

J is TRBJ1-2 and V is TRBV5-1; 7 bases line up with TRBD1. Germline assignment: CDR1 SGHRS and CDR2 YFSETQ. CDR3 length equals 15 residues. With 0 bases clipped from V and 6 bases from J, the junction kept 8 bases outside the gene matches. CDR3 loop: CASSLESGGFDGYTF. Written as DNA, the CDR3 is TGCGCCAGCAGCTTGGAATCAGGGGGATTTGATGGCTACACCTTC. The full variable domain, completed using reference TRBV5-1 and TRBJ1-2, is KAGVTQTPRYLIKTRGQQVTLSCSPISGHRSVSWYQQTPGQGLQFLFEYFSETQRNKGNFPGRFSGRQFSNSRSEMNVSTLELGDSALYLCASSLESGGFDGYTFGSGTRLTVV.

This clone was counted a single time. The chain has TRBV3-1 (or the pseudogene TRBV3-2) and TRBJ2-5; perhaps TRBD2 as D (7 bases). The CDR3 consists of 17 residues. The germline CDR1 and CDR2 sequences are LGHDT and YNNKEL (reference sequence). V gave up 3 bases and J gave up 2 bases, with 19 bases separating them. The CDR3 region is CASSHARPAGAQETQYF. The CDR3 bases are TGTGCCAGCAGCCATGCGAGACCTGCGGGGGCTCAAGAGACCCAGTACTTC.

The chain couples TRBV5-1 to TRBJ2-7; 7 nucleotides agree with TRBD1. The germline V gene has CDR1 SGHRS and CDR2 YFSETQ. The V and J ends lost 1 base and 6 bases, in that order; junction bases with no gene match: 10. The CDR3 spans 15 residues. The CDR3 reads CASSLSPQGVGEQYF. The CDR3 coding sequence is TGCGCCAGCAGCTTGTCCCCCCAGGGGGTAGGCGAGCAGTACTTC.

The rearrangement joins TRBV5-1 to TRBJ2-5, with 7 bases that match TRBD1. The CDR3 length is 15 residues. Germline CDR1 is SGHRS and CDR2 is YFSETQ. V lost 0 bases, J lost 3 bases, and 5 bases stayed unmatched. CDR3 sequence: CASSLEGGYEETQYF. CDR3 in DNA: TGCGCCAGCAGCTTGGAAGGGGGCTACGAAGAGACCCAGTACTTC.

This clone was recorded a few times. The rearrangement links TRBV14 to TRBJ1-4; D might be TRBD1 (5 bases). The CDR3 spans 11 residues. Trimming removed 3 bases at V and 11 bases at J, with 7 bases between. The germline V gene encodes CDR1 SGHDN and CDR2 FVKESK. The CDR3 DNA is TGTGCCAGCAGCCAGGGGCTCAAACTGTTTTTT. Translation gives CASSQGLKLFF.

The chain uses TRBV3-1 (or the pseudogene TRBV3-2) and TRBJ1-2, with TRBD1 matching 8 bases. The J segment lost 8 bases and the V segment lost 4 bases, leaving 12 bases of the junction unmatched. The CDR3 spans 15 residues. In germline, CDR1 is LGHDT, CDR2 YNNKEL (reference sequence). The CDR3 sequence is CASSPWDRSFGGYTF. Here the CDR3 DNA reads TGTGCCAGCAGCCCTTGGGACAGGAGCTTCGGGGGCTACACCTTC.

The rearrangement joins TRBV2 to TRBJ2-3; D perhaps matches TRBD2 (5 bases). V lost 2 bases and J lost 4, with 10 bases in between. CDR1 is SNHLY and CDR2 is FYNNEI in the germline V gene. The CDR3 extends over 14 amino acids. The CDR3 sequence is CASSEWRAADTQYF. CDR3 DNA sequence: TGTGCCAGCAGTGAATGGCGGGCGGCAGATACGCAGTATTTT. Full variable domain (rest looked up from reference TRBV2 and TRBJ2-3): EPEVTQTPSHQVTQMGQEVILRCVPISNHLYFYWYRQILGQKVEFLVSFYNNEISEKSEIFDDQFSVERPDGSNFTLKIRSTKLEDSAMYFCASSEWRAADTQYFGPGTRLTVL.

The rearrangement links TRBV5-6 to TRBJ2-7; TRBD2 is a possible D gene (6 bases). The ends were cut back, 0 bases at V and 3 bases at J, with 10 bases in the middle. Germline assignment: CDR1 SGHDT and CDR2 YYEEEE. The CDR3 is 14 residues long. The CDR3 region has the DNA TGTGCCAGCAGCTTGGGGCAGGGACTCTACGAGCAGTACTTC. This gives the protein CASSLGQGLYEQYF.

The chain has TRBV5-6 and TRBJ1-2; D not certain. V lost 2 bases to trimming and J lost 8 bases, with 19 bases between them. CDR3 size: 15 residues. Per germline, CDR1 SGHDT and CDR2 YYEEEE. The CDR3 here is CASSLRAGLARGYTF. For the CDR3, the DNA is TGTGCCAGCAGCTTACGGGCGGGATTGGCGAGGGGCTACACCTTC.

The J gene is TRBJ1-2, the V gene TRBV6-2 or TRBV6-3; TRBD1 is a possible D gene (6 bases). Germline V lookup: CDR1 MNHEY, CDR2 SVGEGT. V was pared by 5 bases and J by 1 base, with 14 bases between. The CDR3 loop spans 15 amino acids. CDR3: CASSPTGRYNYGYTF. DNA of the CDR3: TGTGCCAGCAGTCCCACAGGGCGGTATAACTATGGCTACACCTTC.

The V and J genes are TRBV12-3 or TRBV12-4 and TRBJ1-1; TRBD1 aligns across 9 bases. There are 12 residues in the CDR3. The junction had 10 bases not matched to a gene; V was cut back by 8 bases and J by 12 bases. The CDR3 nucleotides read TGTGCCAGCGCGCGGGGACAGGGAGCATCTTTCTTT. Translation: CASARGQGASFF.

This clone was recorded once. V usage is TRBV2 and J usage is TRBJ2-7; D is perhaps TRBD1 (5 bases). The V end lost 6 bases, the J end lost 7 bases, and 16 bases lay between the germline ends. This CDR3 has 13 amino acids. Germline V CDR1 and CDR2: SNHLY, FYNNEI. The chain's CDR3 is CASRGQGIREQYF. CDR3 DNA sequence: TGTGCCAGCAGGGGGCAGGGTATTCGGGAGCAGTACTTC.

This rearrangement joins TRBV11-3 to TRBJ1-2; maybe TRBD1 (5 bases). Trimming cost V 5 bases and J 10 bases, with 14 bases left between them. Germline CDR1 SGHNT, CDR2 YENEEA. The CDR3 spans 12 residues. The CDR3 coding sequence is TGTGCCAGCAGCCTTGGGGCGGGAATCTACACCTTC. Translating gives CASSLGAGIYTF.

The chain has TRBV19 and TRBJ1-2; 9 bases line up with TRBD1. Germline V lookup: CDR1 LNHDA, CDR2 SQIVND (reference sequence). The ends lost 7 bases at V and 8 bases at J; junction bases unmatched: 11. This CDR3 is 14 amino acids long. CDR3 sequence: CASTMTGGTDGYTF. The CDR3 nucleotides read TGTGCCAGTACCATGACAGGGGGAACCGACGGCTACACCTTC. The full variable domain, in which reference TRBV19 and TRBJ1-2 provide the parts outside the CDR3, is DGGITQSPKYLFRKEGQNVTLSCEQNLNHDAMYWYRQDPGQGLRLIYYSQIVNDFQKGDIAEGYSVSREKKESFPLTVTSAQKNPTAFYLCASTMTGGTDGYTFGSGTRLTVV.

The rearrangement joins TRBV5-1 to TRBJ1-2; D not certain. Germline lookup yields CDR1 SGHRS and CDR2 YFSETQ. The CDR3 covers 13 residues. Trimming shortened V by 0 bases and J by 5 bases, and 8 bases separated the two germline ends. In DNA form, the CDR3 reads TGCGCCAGCAGCTTGGGAGCGGGGTATGGCTACACCTTC. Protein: CASSLGAGYGYTF.

CDR3 in amino acids: CASSLTGWATEAFF. The CDR3 coding sequence is TGTGCCAGCAGCTTGACAGGGTGGGCCACTGAAGCTTTCTTT. This chain links TRBV5-4 with TRBJ1-1, with D possibly matching TRBD1 (6 bases). Trimming shortened V by 1 base and J by 4 bases, and 11 bases separated the two germline ends. Germline CDR1 and CDR2: SGHNT and YYREEE (reference sequence). This CDR3 is 14 amino acids long.

CDR3 bases: TGTGCCAGCAGCCCCCAAATGCGGCGGGCCCTGAAGAACACTGAAGCTTTCTTT. Amino acids: CASSPQMRRALKNTEAFF. This chain connects TRBV2 to TRBJ1-1, with D hard to call. The CDR3 runs to 18 residues. Germline CDR1 SNHLY, CDR2 FYNNEI. V lost 6 bases and J lost 1, with 24 bases in between.

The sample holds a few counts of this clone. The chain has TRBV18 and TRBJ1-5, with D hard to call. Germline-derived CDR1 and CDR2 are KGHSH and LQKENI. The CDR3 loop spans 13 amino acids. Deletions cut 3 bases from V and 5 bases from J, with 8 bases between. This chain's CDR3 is CASSPQTDQPQHF. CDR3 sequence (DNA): TGTGCCAGCTCACCCCAAACTGATCAGCCCCAGCATTTT.

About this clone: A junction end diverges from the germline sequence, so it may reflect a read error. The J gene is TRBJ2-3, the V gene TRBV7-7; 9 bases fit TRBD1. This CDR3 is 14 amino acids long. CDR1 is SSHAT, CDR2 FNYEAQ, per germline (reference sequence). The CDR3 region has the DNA TGTGCTAGCAGCAGACAGGGGGGTACAGATACGCAGTATTTT. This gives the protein CASSRQGGTDTQYF.

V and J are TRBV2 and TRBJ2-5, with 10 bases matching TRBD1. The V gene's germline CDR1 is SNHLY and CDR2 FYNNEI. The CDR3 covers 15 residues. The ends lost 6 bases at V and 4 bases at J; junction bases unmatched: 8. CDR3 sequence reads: CASRDFGTGAETQYF. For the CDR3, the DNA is TGTGCCAGCAGGGACTTCGGGACAGGGGCAGAGACCCAGTACTTC.

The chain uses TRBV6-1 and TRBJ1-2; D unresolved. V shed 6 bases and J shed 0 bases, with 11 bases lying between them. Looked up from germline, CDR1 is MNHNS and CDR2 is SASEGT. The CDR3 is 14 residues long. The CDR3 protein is CASRRLGANYGYTF. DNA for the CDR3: TGTGCCAGCAGGCGCCTCGGGGCTAACTATGGCTACACCTTC.

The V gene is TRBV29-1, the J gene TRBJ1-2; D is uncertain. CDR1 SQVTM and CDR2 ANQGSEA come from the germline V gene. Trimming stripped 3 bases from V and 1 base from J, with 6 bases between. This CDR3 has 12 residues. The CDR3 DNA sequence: TGCAGCGTTGAGGGCAGTAACTATGGCTACACCTTC. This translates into CSVEGSNYGYTF.

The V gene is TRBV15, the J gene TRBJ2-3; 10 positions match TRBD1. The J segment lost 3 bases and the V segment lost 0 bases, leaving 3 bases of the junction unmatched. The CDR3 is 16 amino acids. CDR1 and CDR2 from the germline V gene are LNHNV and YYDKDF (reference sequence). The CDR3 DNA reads TGTGCCACCAGCAGAGAGGGACAGGGGTGGACAGATACGCAGTATTTT. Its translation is CATSREGQGWTDTQYF.